The clone carrying this T cell receptor beta chain has ten or more counts. Its antigen is unknown. Regions amplified from RNA transcripts were the TCR beta CDR3 regions. The HTBI primer set was used in a first-round RT-PCR of the TCR CDR3. A single record per CDR3 protein comes from TCRdb applying MiXCR to the multiplex PCR reads. The table shows approximately 610,000 distinct CDR3 sequences, with roughly 17% occurring only once. The germline V gene encodes CDR1 KGHDR and CDR2 SFDVKD. This CDR3 region has 20 residues. The V gene end was trimmed by 0 bases and the J gene end by 1 base; junction bases not matched to a gene: 13. These data belong to a study of T cells in Graves' hyperthyroidism and ophthalmopathy. Study-level background: The blood sample was taken at first diagnosis, before treatment began.

Approximately 10 ml of fresh peripheral blood supplied the PBMCs. Findings of the study overall: The blood repertoire included most of the expanded thyroid clonotypes above 0.001.

The chain uses TRBV24-1 and TRBJ2-1; 8 nucleotides match TRBD2. Sequencing was done on a sample of blood. The receptor was isolated from a woman aged 18-30 years with Graves' hyperthyroidism. The CDR3 DNA follows: TGTGCCACCAGTGATTTGAAGGGGCGTGGTAGCGGGACATCCTACAATGAGCAGTTCTTC. Amino acid sequence: CATSDLKGRGSGTSYNEQFF.